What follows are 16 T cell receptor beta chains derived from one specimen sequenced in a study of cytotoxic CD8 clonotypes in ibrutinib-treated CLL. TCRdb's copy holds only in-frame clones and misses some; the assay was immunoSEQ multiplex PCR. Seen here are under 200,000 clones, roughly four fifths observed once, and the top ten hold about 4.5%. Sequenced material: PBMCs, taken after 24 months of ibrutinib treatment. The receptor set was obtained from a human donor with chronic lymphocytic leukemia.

The CDR3 here is CASSRPTVDSNQPQHF. The CDR3 region has the DNA TGTGCCAGTAGTAGGCCCACAGTGGATAGCAATCAGCCCCAGCATTTT. The gene calls are TRBV19 and TRBJ1-5, with D hard to call. Looked up from germline, CDR1 is LNHDA and CDR2 is SQIVND (reference sequence). This CDR3 region has 16 residues. The germline V and J ends were trimmed by 4 bases and 0 bases, with 13 bases remaining between them.

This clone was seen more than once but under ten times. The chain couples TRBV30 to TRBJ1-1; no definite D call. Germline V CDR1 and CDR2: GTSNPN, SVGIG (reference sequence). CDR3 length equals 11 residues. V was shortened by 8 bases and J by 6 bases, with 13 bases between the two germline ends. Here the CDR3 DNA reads TGTGCCAGAAGTACCGGGGCTGAAGCTTTCTTT. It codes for CARSTGAEAFF.

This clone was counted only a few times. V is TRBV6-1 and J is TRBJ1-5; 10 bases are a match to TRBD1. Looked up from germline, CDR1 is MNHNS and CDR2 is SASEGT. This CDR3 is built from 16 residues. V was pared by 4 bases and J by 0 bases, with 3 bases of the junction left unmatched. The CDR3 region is CASSGQGAYSNQPQHF. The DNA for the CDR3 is TGTGCCAGCAGTGGACAGGGGGCCTATAGCAATCAGCCCCAGCATTTT.

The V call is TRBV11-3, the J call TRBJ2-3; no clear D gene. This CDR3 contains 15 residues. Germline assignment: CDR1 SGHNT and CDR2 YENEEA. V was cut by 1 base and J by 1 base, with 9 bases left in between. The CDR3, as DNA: TGTGCCAGCAGCTTAGGTGGCAGACGCACAGATACGCAGTATTTT. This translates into CASSLGGRRTDTQYF.

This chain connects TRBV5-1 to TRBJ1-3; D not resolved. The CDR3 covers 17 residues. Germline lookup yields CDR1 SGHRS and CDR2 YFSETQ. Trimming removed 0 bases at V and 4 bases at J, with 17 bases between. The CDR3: CASSLAGPVLSGNTIYF. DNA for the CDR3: TGCGCCAGCAGCTTGGCCGGGCCAGTTCTTTCCGGAAACACCATATATTTT.

The chain's CDR3 is CASSSGTGRPNSPLHF. The CDR3 DNA reads as TGCGCCAGCAGCTCCGGGACAGGGAGGCCCAATTCACCCCTCCACTTT. The rearrangement uses TRBV5-1 and TRBJ1-6; 9 bases agree with TRBD1. Germline CDR1 is SGHRS and CDR2 is YFSETQ. Trimming took 3 bases from V and 7 from J; bases not matched to a gene: 8. This CDR3 is 16 amino acids long.

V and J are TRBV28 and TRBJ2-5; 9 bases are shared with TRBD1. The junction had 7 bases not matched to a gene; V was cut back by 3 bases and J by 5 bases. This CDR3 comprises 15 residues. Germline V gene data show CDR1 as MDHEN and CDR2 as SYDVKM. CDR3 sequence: CASSLGGQGRETQYF. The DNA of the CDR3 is TGTGCCAGCAGTTTGGGCGGACAGGGGAGGGAGACCCAGTACTTC.

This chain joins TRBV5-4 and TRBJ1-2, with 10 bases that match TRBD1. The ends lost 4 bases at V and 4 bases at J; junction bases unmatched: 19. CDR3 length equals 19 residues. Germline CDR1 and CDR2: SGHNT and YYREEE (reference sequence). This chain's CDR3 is CASSRASGTGVLGSYGYTF. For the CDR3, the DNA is TGTGCCAGCAGCCGTGCCTCCGGGACAGGGGTGCTGGGGAGCTATGGCTACACCTTC. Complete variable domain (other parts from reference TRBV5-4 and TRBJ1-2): ETGVTQSPTHLIKTRGQQVTLRCSSQSGHNTVSWYQQALGQGPQFIFQYYREEENGRGNFPPRFSGLQFPNYSSELNVNALELDDSALYLCASSRASGTGVLGSYGYTFGSGTRLTVV.

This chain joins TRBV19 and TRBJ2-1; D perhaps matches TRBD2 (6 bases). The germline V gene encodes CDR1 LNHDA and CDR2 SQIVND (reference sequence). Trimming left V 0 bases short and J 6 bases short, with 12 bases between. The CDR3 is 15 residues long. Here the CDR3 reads CASSIDLGGANEQFF. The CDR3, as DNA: TGTGCCAGTAGTATAGATCTGGGCGGGGCCAATGAGCAGTTCTTC.

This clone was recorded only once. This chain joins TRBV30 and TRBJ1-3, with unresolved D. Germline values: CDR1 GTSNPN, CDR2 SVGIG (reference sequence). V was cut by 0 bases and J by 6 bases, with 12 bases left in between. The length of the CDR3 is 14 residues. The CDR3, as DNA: TGTGCCTGGAGTGTACGCGTTTTGGAAAACACCATATATTTT. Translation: CAWSVRVLENTIYF.

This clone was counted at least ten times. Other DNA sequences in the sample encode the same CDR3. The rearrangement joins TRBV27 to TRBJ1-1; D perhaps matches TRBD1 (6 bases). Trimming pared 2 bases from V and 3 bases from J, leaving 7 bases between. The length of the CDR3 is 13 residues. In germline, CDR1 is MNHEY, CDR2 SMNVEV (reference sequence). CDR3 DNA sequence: TGTGCCAGCAGTTTACAGGGGTACACTGAAGCTTTCTTT. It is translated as CASSLQGYTEAFF.

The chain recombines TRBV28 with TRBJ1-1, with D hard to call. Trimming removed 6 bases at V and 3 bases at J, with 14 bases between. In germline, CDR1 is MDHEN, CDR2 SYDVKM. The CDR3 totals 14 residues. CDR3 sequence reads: CASSRTPGHTEAFF. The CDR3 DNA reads TGTGCCAGCAGCCGCACCCCAGGCCACACTGAAGCTTTCTTT.

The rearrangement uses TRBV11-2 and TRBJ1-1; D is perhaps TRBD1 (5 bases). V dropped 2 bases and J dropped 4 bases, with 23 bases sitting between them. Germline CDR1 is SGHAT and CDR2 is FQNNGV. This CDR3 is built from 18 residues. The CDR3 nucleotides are TGTGCCAGCAGCTTACCCAACTACATAGGGGTGGGGAGCACTGAAGCTTTCTTT. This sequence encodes CASSLPNYIGVGSTEAFF.

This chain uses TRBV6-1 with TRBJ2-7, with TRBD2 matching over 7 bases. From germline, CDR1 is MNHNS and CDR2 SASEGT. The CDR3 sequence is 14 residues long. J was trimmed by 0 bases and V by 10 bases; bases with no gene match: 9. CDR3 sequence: CATQRDLISYEQYF. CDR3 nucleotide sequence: TGTGCCACCCAGCGGGATTTGATCTCCTACGAGCAGTACTTC.

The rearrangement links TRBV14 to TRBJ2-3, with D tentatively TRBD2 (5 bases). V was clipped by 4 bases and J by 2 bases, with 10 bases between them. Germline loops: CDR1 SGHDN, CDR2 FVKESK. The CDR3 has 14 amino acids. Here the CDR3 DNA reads TGTGCCAGCAGCCGTGGAGGCCCCACAGATACGCAGTATTTT. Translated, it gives CASSRGGPTDTQYF.

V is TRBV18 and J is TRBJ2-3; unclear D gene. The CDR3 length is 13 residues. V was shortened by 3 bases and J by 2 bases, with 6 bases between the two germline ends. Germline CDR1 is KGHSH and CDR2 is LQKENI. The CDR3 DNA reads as TGTGCCAGCTCACCCGCCGACACAGATACGCAGTATTTT. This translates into CASSPADTDTQYF.